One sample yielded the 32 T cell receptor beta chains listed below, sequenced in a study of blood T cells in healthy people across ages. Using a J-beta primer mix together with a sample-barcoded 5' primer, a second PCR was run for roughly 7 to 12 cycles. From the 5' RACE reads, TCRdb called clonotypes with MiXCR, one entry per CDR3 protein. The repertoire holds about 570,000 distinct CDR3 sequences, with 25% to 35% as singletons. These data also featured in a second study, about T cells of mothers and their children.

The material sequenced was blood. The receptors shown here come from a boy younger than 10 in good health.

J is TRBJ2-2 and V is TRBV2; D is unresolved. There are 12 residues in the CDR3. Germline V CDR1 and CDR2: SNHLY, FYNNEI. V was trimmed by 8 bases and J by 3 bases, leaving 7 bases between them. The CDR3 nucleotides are TGTGCCAGCGACCTCGACACCGGGGAGCTGTTTTTT. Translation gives CASDLDTGELFF.

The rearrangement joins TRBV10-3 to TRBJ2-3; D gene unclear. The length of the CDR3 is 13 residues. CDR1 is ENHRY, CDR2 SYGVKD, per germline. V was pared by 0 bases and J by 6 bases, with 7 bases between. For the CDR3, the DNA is TGTGCCATCAGTGAGTCTGAAGTGGATACGCAGTATTTT. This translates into CAISESEVDTQYF.

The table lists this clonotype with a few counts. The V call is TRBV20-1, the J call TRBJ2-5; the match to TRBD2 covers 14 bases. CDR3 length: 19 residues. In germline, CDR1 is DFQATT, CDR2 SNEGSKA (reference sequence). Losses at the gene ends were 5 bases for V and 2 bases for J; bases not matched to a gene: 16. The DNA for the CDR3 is TGCAGTGCTCTTTACGCCGGGACTAGCGGGAGAGCTCTACAAGAGACCCAGTACTTC. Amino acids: CSALYAGTSGRALQETQYF.

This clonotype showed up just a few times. The CDR3 here is CATSRDQGTVLFF. The DNA for the CDR3 is TGTGCCACCAGCAGAGATCAAGGGACAGTACTGTTTTTT. The genes are TRBV15 and TRBJ1-4, with 7 bases lining up with TRBD1. The J segment lost 13 bases and the V segment lost 0 bases, leaving 5 bases of the junction unmatched. Per the germline V gene, CDR1 is LNHNV and CDR2 is YYDKDF (reference sequence). The CDR3 covers 13 residues.

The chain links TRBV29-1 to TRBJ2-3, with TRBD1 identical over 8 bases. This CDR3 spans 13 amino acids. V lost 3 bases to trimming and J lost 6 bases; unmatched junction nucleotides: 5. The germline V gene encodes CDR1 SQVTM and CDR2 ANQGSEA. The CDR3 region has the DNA TGCAGCGTTGACCGGGACAGGTCGGATACGCAGTATTTT. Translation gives CSVDRDRSDTQYF.

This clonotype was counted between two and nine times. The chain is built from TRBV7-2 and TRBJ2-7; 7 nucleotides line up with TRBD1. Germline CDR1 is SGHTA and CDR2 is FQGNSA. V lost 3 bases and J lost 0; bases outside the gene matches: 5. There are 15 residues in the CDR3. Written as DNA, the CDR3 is TGTGCCAGCAGCTTTGCCTGGGACAGCTCCTACGAGCAGTACTTC. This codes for CASSFAWDSSYEQYF.

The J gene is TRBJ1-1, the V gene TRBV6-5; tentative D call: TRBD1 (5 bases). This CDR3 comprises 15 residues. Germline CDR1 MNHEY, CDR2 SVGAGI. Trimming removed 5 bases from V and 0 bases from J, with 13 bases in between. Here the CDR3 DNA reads TGTGCCAGCAGTAACGGGGCCCCCCTGAACACTGAAGCTTTCTTT. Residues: CASSNGAPLNTEAFF.

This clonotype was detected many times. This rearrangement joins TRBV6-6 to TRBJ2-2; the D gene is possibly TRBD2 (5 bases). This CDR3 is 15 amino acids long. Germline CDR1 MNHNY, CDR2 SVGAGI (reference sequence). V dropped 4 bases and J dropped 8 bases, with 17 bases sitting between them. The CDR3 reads CASSFPGRGSGELFF. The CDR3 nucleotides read TGTGCCAGCAGTTTCCCCGGACGAGGGTCTGGGGAGCTGTTTTTT.

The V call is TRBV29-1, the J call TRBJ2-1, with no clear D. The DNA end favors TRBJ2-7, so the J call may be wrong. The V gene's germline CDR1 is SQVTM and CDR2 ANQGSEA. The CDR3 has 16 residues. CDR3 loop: CSVEEGWKGEGYEQYF. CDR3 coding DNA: TGCAGCGTTGAAGAAGGATGGAAAGGAGAAGGCTACGAGCAGTACTTC.

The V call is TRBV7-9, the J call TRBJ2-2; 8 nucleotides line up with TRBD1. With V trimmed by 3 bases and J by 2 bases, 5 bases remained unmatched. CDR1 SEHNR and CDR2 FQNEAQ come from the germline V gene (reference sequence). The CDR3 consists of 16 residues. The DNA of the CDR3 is TGTGCCAGCAGCTTGGACAGGGTCCTAAACACCGGGGAGCTGTTTTTT. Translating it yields CASSLDRVLNTGELFF.

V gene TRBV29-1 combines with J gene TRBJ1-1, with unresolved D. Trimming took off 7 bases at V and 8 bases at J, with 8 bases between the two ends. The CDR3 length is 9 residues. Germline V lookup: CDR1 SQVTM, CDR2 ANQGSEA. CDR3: CSAGPEAFF. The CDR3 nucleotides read TGCAGCGCCGGTCCGGAAGCTTTCTTT.

CDR3 region: CASSQLDRGAYEQYF. CDR3 nucleotides: TGCGCCAGCAGCCAACTTGACAGGGGAGCCTACGAGCAGTACTTC. The chain recombines TRBV4-1 with TRBJ2-5, with TRBD1 matching over 8 bases. TRBJ2-7 matches the DNA end more closely, so the J call is doubtful. The CDR3 has 15 residues. CDR1 MGHRA and CDR2 YSYEKL come from the germline V gene.

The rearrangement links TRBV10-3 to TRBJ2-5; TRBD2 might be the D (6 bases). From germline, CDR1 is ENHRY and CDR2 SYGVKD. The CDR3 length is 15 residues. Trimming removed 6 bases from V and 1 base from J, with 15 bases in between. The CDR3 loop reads CAIRQKGLPQETQYF. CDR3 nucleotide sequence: TGTGCCATCAGGCAAAAGGGACTGCCCCAAGAGACCCAGTACTTC.

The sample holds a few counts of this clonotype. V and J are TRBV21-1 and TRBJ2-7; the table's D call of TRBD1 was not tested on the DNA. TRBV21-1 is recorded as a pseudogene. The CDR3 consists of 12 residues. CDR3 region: CASSHVSRERYF. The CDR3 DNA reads TGTGCCAGCAGTCACGTGTCCCGCGAGCGATACTTC.

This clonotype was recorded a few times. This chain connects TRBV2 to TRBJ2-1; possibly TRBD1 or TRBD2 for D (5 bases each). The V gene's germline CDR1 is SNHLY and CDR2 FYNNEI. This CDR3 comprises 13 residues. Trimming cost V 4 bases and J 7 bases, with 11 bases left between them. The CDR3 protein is CASSVKWGNEQFF. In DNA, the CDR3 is TGTGCCAGCAGTGTTAAATGGGGGAATGAGCAGTTCTTC.

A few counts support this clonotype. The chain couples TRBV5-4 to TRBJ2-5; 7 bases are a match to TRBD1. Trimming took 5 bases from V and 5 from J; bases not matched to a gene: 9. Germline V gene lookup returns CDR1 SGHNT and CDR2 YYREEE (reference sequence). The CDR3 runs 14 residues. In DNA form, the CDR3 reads TGTGCCAGCAGTTCCGGACAGGAAGGGGAGACCCAGTACTTC. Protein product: CASSSGQEGETQYF.

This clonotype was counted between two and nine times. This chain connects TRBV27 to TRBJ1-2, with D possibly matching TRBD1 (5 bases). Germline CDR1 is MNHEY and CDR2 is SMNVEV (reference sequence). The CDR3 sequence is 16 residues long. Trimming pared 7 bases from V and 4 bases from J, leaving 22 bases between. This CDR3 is CASTSGDGVLGYGYTF. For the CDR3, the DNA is TGTGCCAGCACTTCGGGGGACGGGGTGTTGGGCTATGGCTACACCTTC.

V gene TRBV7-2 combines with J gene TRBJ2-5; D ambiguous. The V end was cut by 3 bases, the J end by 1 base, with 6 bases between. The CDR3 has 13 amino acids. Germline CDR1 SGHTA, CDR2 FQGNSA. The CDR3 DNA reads TGTGCCAGCAGCTTTCAGGTCCAAGAGACCCAGTACTTC. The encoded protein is CASSFQVQETQYF.

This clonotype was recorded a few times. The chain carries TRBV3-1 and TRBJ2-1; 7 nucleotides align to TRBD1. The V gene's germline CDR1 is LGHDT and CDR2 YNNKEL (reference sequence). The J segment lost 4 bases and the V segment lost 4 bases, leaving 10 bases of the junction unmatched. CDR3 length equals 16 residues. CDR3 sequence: CASSPTGQILYNEQFF. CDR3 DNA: TGTGCCAGCAGCCCTACGGGACAGATCTTGTACAATGAGCAGTTCTTC.

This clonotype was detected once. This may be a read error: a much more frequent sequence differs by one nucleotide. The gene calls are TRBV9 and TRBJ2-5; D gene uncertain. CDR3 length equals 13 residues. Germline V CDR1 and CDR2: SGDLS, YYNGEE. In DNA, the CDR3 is TGTGCCAGCAGCGACTGGAACCAAGAGACCCGGTACTTC. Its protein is CASSDWNQETRYF.

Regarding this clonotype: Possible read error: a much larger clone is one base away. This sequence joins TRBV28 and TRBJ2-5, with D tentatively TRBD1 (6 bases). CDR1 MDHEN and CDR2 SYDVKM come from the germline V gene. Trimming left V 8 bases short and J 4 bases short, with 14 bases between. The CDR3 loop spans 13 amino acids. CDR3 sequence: CASSQGKGETQYF. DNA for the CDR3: TGTGCCAGCTCACAGGGAAAGGGAGAGACCCAGTACTTC.

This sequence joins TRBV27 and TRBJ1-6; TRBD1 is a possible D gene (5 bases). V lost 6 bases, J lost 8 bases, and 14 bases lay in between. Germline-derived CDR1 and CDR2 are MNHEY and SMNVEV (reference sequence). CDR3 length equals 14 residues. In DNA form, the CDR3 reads TGTGCCAGCAGCGTCCGGGACGCCTATTCACCCCTCCACTTT. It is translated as CASSVRDAYSPLHF.

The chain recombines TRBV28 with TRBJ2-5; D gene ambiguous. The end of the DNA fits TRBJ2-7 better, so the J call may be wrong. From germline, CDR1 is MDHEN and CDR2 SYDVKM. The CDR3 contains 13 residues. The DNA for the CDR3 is TGTGCCAGCAGCCCTCCCGTCCTCTACGAGCAGTACTTC. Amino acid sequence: CASSPPVLYEQYF.

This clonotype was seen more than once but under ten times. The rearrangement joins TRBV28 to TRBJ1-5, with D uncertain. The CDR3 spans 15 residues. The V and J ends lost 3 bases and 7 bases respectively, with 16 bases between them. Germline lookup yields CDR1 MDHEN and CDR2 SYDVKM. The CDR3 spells CASSLILGIKQPQHF. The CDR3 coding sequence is TGTGCCAGCAGTTTGATTTTAGGGATTAAGCAGCCCCAGCATTTT.

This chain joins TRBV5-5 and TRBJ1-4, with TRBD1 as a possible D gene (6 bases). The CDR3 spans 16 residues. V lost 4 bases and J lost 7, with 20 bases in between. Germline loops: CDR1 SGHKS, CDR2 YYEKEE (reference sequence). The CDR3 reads CASSLVVGGISEKLFF. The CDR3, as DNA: TGTGCCAGCAGCCTCGTCGTGGGGGGCATAAGTGAAAAACTGTTTTTT.

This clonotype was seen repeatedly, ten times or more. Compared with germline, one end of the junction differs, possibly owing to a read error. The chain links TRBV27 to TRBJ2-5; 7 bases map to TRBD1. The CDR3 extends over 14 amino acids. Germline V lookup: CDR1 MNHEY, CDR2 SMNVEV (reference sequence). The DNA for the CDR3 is TGCGCCAGCAGCTTGAGGGACAGCCAAGAGACCCAGTACTTC. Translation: CASSLRDSQETQYF.

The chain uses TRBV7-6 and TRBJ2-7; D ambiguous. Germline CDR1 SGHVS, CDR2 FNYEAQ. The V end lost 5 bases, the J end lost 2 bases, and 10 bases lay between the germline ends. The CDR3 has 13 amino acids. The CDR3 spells CASSQDVAYEQYF. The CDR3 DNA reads TGTGCCAGCAGCCAGGACGTCGCCTACGAGCAGTACTTC.

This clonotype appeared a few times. The CDR3 spells CAISGGELAGGRFSYEQYF. The CDR3 DNA reads as TGTGCCATCAGTGGGGGTGAACTAGCGGGAGGACGTTTCTCTTACGAGCAGTACTTC. The chain links TRBV10-3 to TRBJ2-7; TRBD2 aligns across 12 bases. The CDR3 has 19 residues. Germline CDR1 is ENHRY and CDR2 is SYGVKD. The J segment lost 4 bases and the V segment lost 4 bases, leaving 17 bases of the junction unmatched.

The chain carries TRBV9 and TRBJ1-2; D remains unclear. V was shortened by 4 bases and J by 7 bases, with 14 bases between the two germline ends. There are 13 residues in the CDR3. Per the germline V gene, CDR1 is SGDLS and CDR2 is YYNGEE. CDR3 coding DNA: TGTGCCAGCAGCATCACAAGTTCGGGTGGCTACACCTTC. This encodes CASSITSSGGYTF. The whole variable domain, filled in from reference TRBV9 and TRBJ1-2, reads DSGVTQTPKHLITATGQRVTLRCSPRSGDLSVYWYQQSLDQGLQFLIQYYNGEERAKGNILERFSAQQFPDLHSELNLSSLELGDSALYFCASSITSSGGYTFGSGTRLTVV.

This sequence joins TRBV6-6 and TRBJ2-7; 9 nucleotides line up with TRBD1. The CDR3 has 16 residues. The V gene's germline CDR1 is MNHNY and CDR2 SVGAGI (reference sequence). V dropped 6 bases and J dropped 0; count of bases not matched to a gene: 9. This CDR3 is CASSYGGQGSSYEQYF. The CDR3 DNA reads TGTGCCAGCAGCTATGGCGGACAGGGGAGCTCCTACGAGCAGTACTTC.

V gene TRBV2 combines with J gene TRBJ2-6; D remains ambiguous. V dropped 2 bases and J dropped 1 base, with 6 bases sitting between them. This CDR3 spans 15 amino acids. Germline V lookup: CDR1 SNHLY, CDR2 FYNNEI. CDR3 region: CASSERQSGANVLTF. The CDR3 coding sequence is TGTGCCAGCAGTGAAAGGCAGTCTGGGGCCAACGTCCTGACTTTC.

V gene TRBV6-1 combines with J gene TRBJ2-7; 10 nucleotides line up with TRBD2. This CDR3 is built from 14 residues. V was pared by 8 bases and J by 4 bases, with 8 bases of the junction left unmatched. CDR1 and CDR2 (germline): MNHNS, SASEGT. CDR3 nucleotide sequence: TGTGCCAGCGGATATAGCGGGGGGCCATACGAGCAGTACTTC. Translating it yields CASGYSGGPYEQYF.